The 27 T cell receptor beta chains below all came from one sample that was sequenced in a study of response to subunit inactivated influenza vaccine. MiXCR was run by TCRdb on the RT-PCR reads, yielding one entry per CDR3 protein. The sample yields some 800,000 distinct CDR3 sequences, over 20% seen once. The material was PBMCs from blood, obtained 5 days after vaccination. These receptors all come from a man aged 50-59 years who received an inactivated influenza vaccine.

The rearrangement links TRBV25-1 to TRBJ2-5; 7 bases line up with TRBD1. CDR3 size: 14 residues. Losses at the gene ends were 5 bases for V and 1 base for J; bases not matched to a gene: 4. Germline loops: CDR1 MGHDK, CDR2 SYGVNS. CDR3 nucleotide sequence: TGTGCCAGCAGTCAGACAGGGTCCCAAGAGACCCAGTACTTC. Its translation is CASSQTGSQETQYF. Using reference TRBV25-1 and TRBJ2-5 for the parts outside the CDR3, the full variable domain is EADIYQTPRYLVIGTGKKITLECSQTMGHDKMYWYQQDPGMELHLIHYSYGVNSTEKGDLSSESTVSRIRTEHFPLTLESARPSHTSQYLCASSQTGSQETQYFGPGTRLLVL.

This clonotype appeared a few times. This sequence joins TRBV25-1 and TRBJ2-1; 9 nucleotides agree with TRBD1. Germline V gene sequence: CDR1 MGHDK, CDR2 SYGVNS. Unmatched junction bases numbered 28, after V lost 3 bases and J lost 7 bases. CDR3 length equals 22 residues. CDR3 nucleotides: TGTGCCAGCAGTGACTTAAGAGTAGATTCGGACAGGGGACTACATTATTGGAATGAGCAGTTCTTC. Translated, it gives CASSDLRVDSDRGLHYWNEQFF.

The J gene is TRBJ1-2, the V gene TRBV6-5; no clear D. The CDR3 is 14 amino acids. With 2 bases removed from V and 5 bases from J, the gap between germline ends came to 12 bases. Per the germline V gene, CDR1 is MNHEY and CDR2 is SVGAGI. The CDR3 DNA follows: TGTGCCAGCAGTTACACCTCCGGCCCGTATGGCTACACCTTC. This gives the protein CASSYTSGPYGYTF.

V and J are TRBV21-1 and TRBJ2-5; TRBD1, the table's D call, lacks a check against the DNA. TRBV21-1 is annotated as a pseudogene. The CDR3 is 15 amino acids. CDR3 in DNA: TGTGCCAGCAGCAAAGGGGGGCAGCGGGAGATGACCCAGTACTTC. This translates into CASSKGGQREMTQYF.

The chain combines TRBV20-1 with TRBJ2-1; D unresolved. The CDR3 totals 14 residues. CDR1 is DFQATT, CDR2 SNEGSKA, per germline (reference sequence). V gave up 1 base and J gave up 4 bases, with 11 bases separating them. CDR3 sequence: CSARVDASYNEQFF. The CDR3, as DNA: TGCAGTGCTAGAGTGGACGCCTCTTACAATGAGCAGTTCTTC.

This chain joins TRBV24-1 and TRBJ2-5, with D possibly being TRBD1 (5 bases). Germline-derived CDR1 and CDR2 are KGHDR and SFDVKD. The V and J ends lost 4 bases and 2 bases respectively, with 10 bases between them. The CDR3 totals 14 residues. CDR3 in amino acids: CATSDFRVQETQYF. The CDR3 region has the DNA TGTGCCACCAGTGACTTCAGGGTACAAGAGACCCAGTACTTC.

In DNA, the CDR3 is TGTGCCAGCAGCTTATTTCTCGACAGGGGAAACGAGCAGTACTTC. The encoded protein is CASSLFLDRGNEQYF. The V call is TRBV7-2, the J call TRBJ2-7; TRBD1 matches 8 bases. Germline lookup yields CDR1 SGHTA and CDR2 FQGNSA. The CDR3 contains 15 residues. V was clipped by 2 bases and J by 5 bases; unmatched bases: 8.

This sequence joins TRBV20-1 and TRBJ2-7, with a tentative D call TRBD1 (6 bases). Germline V gene data show CDR1 as DFQATT and CDR2 as SNEGSKA (reference sequence). This CDR3 comprises 13 residues. V lost 5 bases and J 7 bases, leaving 18 bases between the germline ends. CDR3 sequence reads: CSACYRDRGEQYF. In nucleotides, the CDR3 is TGCAGTGCTTGCTACAGGGACCGCGGAGAGCAGTACTTC.

This clonotype has a handful of counts. V is TRBV11-2 and J is TRBJ2-1; D uncertain. Trimming left V 5 bases short and J 6 bases short, with 14 bases between. This CDR3 spans 14 amino acids. Germline V CDR1 and CDR2: SGHAT, FQNNGV. CDR3 coding DNA: TGTGCCAGCAGCCCCTTAAACCTCGGCAATGAGCAGTTCTTC. This codes for CASSPLNLGNEQFF.

The V call is TRBV5-1, the J call TRBJ2-5; D unclear. V dropped 0 bases and J dropped 2 bases, with 8 bases sitting between them. Germline V CDR1 and CDR2: SGHRS, YFSETQ. The CDR3 sequence is 14 residues long. CDR3 sequence reads: CASSLDTPQETQYF. CDR3 bases: TGCGCCAGCAGCTTGGATACTCCACAAGAGACCCAGTACTTC.

This chain joins TRBV5-1 and TRBJ2-5; D is unresolved. The CDR3 is 13 residues long. The germline V and J ends were trimmed by 2 bases and 1 base, with 6 bases remaining between them. In germline, CDR1 is SGHRS, CDR2 YFSETQ. As DNA, the CDR3 is TGCGCCAGCAGCTTTAACATCCAAGAGACCCAGTACTTC. This sequence encodes CASSFNIQETQYF.

This clonotype was recorded a few times. The rearrangement joins TRBV11-3 to TRBJ2-1, with a possible D match to TRBD2 (7 bases). V lost 5 bases, J lost 8 bases, and 19 bases lay in between. The CDR3 totals 15 residues. The germline V gene has CDR1 SGHNT and CDR2 YENEEA. CDR3 protein: CASSGRWGGNDEQFF. CDR3 in DNA: TGTGCCAGCAGCGGGAGGTGGGGGGGCAACGATGAGCAGTTCTTC.

This clonotype is a singleton in its sample. The J gene is TRBJ1-2, the V gene TRBV4-2, with TRBD1 matching over 11 bases. The CDR3 contains 14 residues. V lost 8 bases, J lost 0 bases, and 2 bases stayed unmatched. Per the germline V gene, CDR1 is LGHNA and CDR2 is YNFKEQ. The CDR3 nucleotides read TGTGCCAGCCGGACAGGGGGCTCTAACTATGGCTACACCTTC. It translates to CASRTGGSNYGYTF.

The gene calls are TRBV20-1 and TRBJ2-5; D possibly corresponds to TRBD2 (6 bases). This CDR3 is 12 amino acids long. Deletions cut 4 bases from V and 5 bases from J, with 11 bases between. Germline CDR1 DFQATT, CDR2 SNEGSKA (reference sequence). The CDR3 loop reads CSANAGSETQYF. DNA of the CDR3: TGCAGTGCTAACGCGGGGAGTGAGACCCAGTACTTC.

This clonotype was observed a few times. The chain has TRBV28 and TRBJ2-5; 7 bases align to TRBD2. Germline-derived CDR1 and CDR2 are MDHEN and SYDVKM. V shed 7 bases, J shed 7 bases, and the junction held 12 bases outside the gene matches. This CDR3 is built from 14 residues. CDR3 sequence: CASTGGSVLGTQYF. CDR3 coding DNA: TGTGCCAGCACCGGGGGGTCTGTGCTAGGGACCCAGTACTTC.

This clonotype was found many times. This sequence joins TRBV29-1 and TRBJ2-5; D is possibly TRBD1 (5 bases). This CDR3 has 14 residues. V was pared by 2 bases and J by 4 bases, with 14 bases between. Germline lookup yields CDR1 SQVTM and CDR2 ANQGSEA. CDR3 coding DNA: TGCAGCGTTGAATTCGGACATTGGGGAGAGACCCAGTACTTC. Residues: CSVEFGHWGETQYF.

This clonotype appeared a few times. V usage is TRBV12-3 or TRBV12-4 and J usage is TRBJ2-1, with TRBD1 matching over 9 bases. V lost 6 bases and J lost 6; bases outside the gene matches: 6. This CDR3 is 14 amino acids long. CDR3 sequence: CASSRDRARNEQFF. CDR3 coding DNA: TGTGCCAGCAGCCGGGACAGGGCCCGCAATGAGCAGTTCTTC.

The CDR3 region has the DNA TGTGCCAGCAACCCGGGGCGGCTAGCGGGGTCCAATGAGCAGTTCTTC. Translating it yields CASNPGRLAGSNEQFF. V gene TRBV7-2 combines with J gene TRBJ2-1; TRBD2 aligns across 9 bases. The germline V gene has CDR1 SGHTA and CDR2 FQGNSA. Germline trimming cut 7 bases from V and 6 bases from J; bases unmatched to any gene: 13. The CDR3 sequence is 16 residues long. Supplemented by reference TRBV7-2 and TRBJ2-1, the full variable domain reads GAGVSQSPSNKVTEKGKDVELRCDPISGHTALYWYRQSLGQGLEFLIYFQGNSAPDKSGLPSDRFSAERTGGSVSTLTIQRTQQEDSAVYLCASNPGRLAGSNEQFFGPGTRLTVL.

This rearrangement joins TRBV5-1 to TRBJ2-7; no clear D. Trimming left V 1 base short and J 1 base short, with 12 bases between. This CDR3 is built from 15 residues. Germline V gives CDR1 SGHRS, CDR2 YFSETQ. As DNA, the CDR3 is TGCGCCAGCAGCTTGTCCAACAGCTTGTCCTACGAGCAGTACTTC. Amino acids: CASSLSNSLSYEQYF.

The CDR3 DNA follows: TGCGCCAGCAGCCAGGGAGCCGGGACTAGCTACACAGATACGCAGTATTTT. Its translation is CASSQGAGTSYTDTQYF. The chain combines TRBV4-3 with TRBJ2-3, with TRBD2 matching 9 bases. V was pared by 3 bases and J by 2 bases, with 9 bases of the junction left unmatched. The CDR3 spans 17 residues. The germline V gene has CDR1 LGHNA and CDR2 YSLEER.

This clonotype occurred a few times. The V and J genes are TRBV20-1 and TRBJ2-2, with a possible D match to TRBD2 (6 bases). Trimming removed 2 bases from V and 4 bases from J, with 11 bases in between. Germline-derived CDR1 and CDR2 are DFQATT and SNEGSKA (reference sequence). The CDR3 runs to 14 residues. Written as DNA, the CDR3 is TGCAGTGCTAGAAAAGGAGGGCCCACCGGGGAGCTGTTTTTT. It codes for CSARKGGPTGELFF.

This clonotype was observed a few times. V is TRBV5-1 and J is TRBJ2-3, with a weak D call TRBD2 (6 bases). Between the trimmed V and J ends, which lost 0 bases and 3 bases, there was a span of 11 bases. Germline V gene data show CDR1 as SGHRS and CDR2 as YFSETQ. The CDR3 spans 15 residues. In DNA, the CDR3 is TGCGCCAGCAGCTTGGACGGGGGACCGACAGATACGCAGTATTTT. This translates into CASSLDGGPTDTQYF.

This clonotype was recorded a few times. V and J are TRBV9 and TRBJ2-5; 10 nucleotides match TRBD2. CDR3 size: 16 residues. V was clipped by 4 bases and J by 4 bases; unmatched bases: 10. Germline-derived CDR1 and CDR2 are SGDLS and YYNGEE. CDR3 sequence (DNA): TGTGCCAGCAGCTCCGGGGGACTAGCGCGCGGAGAGACCCAGTACTTC. Residues: CASSSGGLARGETQYF.

V and J are TRBV5-1 and TRBJ1-5; possibly TRBD2 for D (5 bases). Judging by the DNA end, TRBJ2-3 fits better; the J call may be wrong. Germline V gives CDR1 SGHRS, CDR2 YFSETQ. The CDR3 sequence is 13 residues long. In DNA, the CDR3 is TGCGCCAGCAGCCCAGAACGGGGTCAGCCCCAGTATTTT. Translating it yields CASSPERGQPQYF.

At least ten counts were recorded for this clonotype. The V call is TRBV6-1, the J call TRBJ2-7, with 9 bases matching TRBD1. V lost 5 bases, J lost 3 bases, and 11 bases stayed unmatched. The CDR3 runs to 16 residues. Germline CDR1 MNHNS, CDR2 SASEGT. The CDR3 is CASSPPGQGIRYEQYF. In DNA, the CDR3 is TGTGCCAGCAGTCCCCCCGGACAGGGGATCCGCTACGAGCAGTACTTC.

The V and J genes are TRBV20-1 and TRBJ1-1, with 8 bases aligning to TRBD1. The junction had 11 bases not matched to a gene; V was cut back by 2 bases and J by 6 bases. The CDR3 runs 15 residues. CDR1 and CDR2 from the germline V gene are DFQATT and SNEGSKA (reference sequence). In DNA form, the CDR3 reads TGCAGTGCTAGAAAACCTGACAGGGGATTCGCTGAAGCTTTCTTT. Translating it yields CSARKPDRGFAEAFF.

V usage is TRBV7-9 and J usage is TRBJ2-7, with D hard to call. The V end lost 0 bases, the J end lost 2 bases, and 11 bases lay between the germline ends. The length of the CDR3 is 15 residues. Per the germline V gene, CDR1 is SEHNR and CDR2 is FQNEAQ (reference sequence). DNA for the CDR3: TGTGCCAGCAGCTTAGCGATTGGTCCAACCTACGAGCAGTACTTC. Residues: CASSLAIGPTYEQYF.